The 27 T cell receptor beta chains below were found in one sample sequenced in a study of OX40 agonist ivuxolimab in advanced cancers. The protocol was immunoSEQ multiplex PCR, while the TCRdb copy is restricted to in-frame clones and leaves out a portion. The sample holds 100,000 to 150,000 clones, around 90% seen once. Sequenced material: CD4+ or CD8+ T cells sorted from blood, taken in a trial of the OX40 agonist ivuxolimab. Receptor source: an adult with an advanced solid tumor such as melanoma, head and neck, liver or kidney cancer.

The V and J genes are TRBV2 and TRBJ2-6; D assignment may be TRBD1 or TRBD2 (6 bases each). With 6 bases removed from V and 0 bases from J, the gap between germline ends came to 15 bases. This CDR3 has 17 amino acids. The germline V gene has CDR1 SNHLY and CDR2 FYNNEI. The CDR3 bases are TGTGCCAGCAGCGGACAGTGGACTACCTCTGGGGCCAACGTCCTGACTTTC. Protein sequence: CASSGQWTTSGANVLTF.

Only a few counts were recorded for this clone. The V and J genes are TRBV4-3 and TRBJ2-6; no definite D call. The V gene lost 6 bases and the J gene lost 1 base, with 19 bases spanning the gap. The germline gives CDR1 LGHNA, CDR2 YSLEER. CDR3 length equals 18 residues. CDR3 in DNA: TGCGCCAGCAGTGCCATTAGTGAGGCGAGATCTGGGGCCAACGTCCTGACTTTC. Translating gives CASSAISEARSGANVLTF.

This clone appeared once. This sequence joins TRBV18 and TRBJ2-1, with TRBD2 identical over 12 bases. This CDR3 has 15 amino acids. Per the germline V gene, CDR1 is KGHSH and CDR2 is LQKENI. J gave up 7 bases and V 0 bases, and 1 base lay outside the gene matches. CDR3 sequence (DNA): TGTGCCAGCTCACCACCCGGGACTAGCGGGAATGAGCAGTTCTTC. It encodes CASSPPGTSGNEQFF.

The gene calls are TRBV7-8 and TRBJ2-1; 9 nucleotides agree with TRBD1. The CDR3 extends over 15 amino acids. Germline V gene sequence: CDR1 SGHVS, CDR2 FQNEAQ. The trim removed 4 bases at V and 9 bases at J, leaving 10 bases unmatched. This CDR3 reads CASSSGGQGEAEQFF. The DNA of the CDR3 is TGTGCCAGCAGCTCTGGGGGACAGGGTGAGGCTGAGCAGTTCTTC.

This clone showed up just once. J is TRBJ1-1 and V is TRBV7-9; possibly TRBD1 for D (6 bases). Germline assignment: CDR1 SEHNR and CDR2 FQNEAQ (reference sequence). V was clipped by 0 bases and J by 2 bases, with 13 bases between them. The CDR3 covers 16 residues. DNA of the CDR3: TGTGCCAGCAGCTTAGCAAGCTTGGGGACAAACACTGAAGCTTTCTTT. Translated: CASSLASLGTNTEAFF.

This sequence joins TRBV5-8 and TRBJ1-4, with 8 bases identical to TRBD1. Trimming took 4 bases from V and 0 from J; bases not matched to a gene: 5. Germline V gene data show CDR1 as SGHTS and CDR2 as YDEGEE. This CDR3 has 16 residues. The DNA of the CDR3 is TGTGCCAGCAGCGCCGGGACAGGATCAACTAATGAAAAACTGTTTTTT. Translated: CASSAGTGSTNEKLFF.

The CDR3 nucleotides read TGTGCCAGCATCAGCGACAGAATTAGCAATCAGCCCCAGCATTTT. Protein: CASISDRISNQPQHF. This rearrangement joins TRBV28 to TRBJ1-5; a possible D gene is TRBD1 (5 bases). Germline V gene data show CDR1 as MDHEN and CDR2 as SYDVKM. CDR3 length: 15 amino acids. V gave up 7 bases and J gave up 0 bases, with 13 bases separating them.

The chain recombines TRBV12-5 with TRBJ2-2; the D gene is possibly TRBD1 (5 bases). The CDR3 consists of 14 residues. Germline assignment: CDR1 LGHNT and CDR2 FRNRAP. The V end lost 5 bases, the J end lost 5 bases, and 12 bases lay between the germline ends. CDR3 DNA: TGTGCTAGTGGTATCACAGGTTATACCGGGGAGCTGTTTTTT. Translation gives CASGITGYTGELFF.

This chain links TRBV30 with TRBJ2-5, with 11 bases aligning to TRBD2. The germline V gene encodes CDR1 GTSNPN and CDR2 SVGIG (reference sequence). The V gene end was trimmed by 6 bases and the J gene end by 4 bases; junction bases not matched to a gene: 7. This CDR3 has 14 amino acids. CDR3 bases: TGTGCCTGTCACGGGCTAGCGGGAGGAGAGACCCAGTACTTC. Its translation is CACHGLAGGETQYF.

The gene calls are TRBV11-2 and TRBJ1-5; D remains ambiguous. Trimming removed 0 bases from V and 6 bases from J, with 18 bases in between. Germline CDR1 reads SGHAT; CDR2 reads FQNNGV. The CDR3 totals 17 residues. CDR3 region: CASSLDFVTREGQPQHF. CDR3 nucleotide sequence: TGTGCCAGCAGCTTAGACTTTGTTACGAGGGAAGGTCAGCCCCAGCATTTT.

J is TRBJ2-1 and V is TRBV7-8; maybe TRBD2 (5 bases). The germline CDR1 and CDR2 sequences are SGHVS and FQNEAQ. The CDR3 extends over 14 amino acids. The germline V and J ends were trimmed by 4 bases and 1 base, with 8 bases remaining between them. The CDR3 nucleotides are TGTGCCAGCAGCTCGGAGGAGTCCTACAATGAGCAGTTCTTC. It specifies CASSSEESYNEQFF.

The genes are TRBV7-6 and TRBJ2-7; D uncertain. V lost 5 bases and J 2 bases, leaving 16 bases between the germline ends. Germline V gene sequence: CDR1 SGHVS, CDR2 FNYEAQ. The CDR3 covers 15 residues. The chain's CDR3 is CASSPTLVLPYEQYF. The CDR3, as DNA: TGTGCCAGCAGCCCCACCTTAGTTCTCCCCTACGAGCAGTACTTC.

V gene TRBV7-8 combines with J gene TRBJ2-5, with D perhaps TRBD2 (7 bases). The CDR3 is 13 residues long. V was shortened by 3 bases and J by 5 bases, with 10 bases between the two germline ends. Germline V CDR1 and CDR2: SGHVS, FQNEAQ. The CDR3 reads CASSLGGLETQYF. The CDR3 region has the DNA TGTGCCAGCAGCTTGGGGGGGCTGGAGACCCAGTACTTC. Combining the CDR3 with reference TRBV7-8 and TRBJ2-5 gives the whole variable domain GAGVSQSPRYKVAKRGQDVALRCDPISGHVSLFWYQQALGQGPEFLTYFQNEAQLDKSGLPSDRFFAERPEGSVSTLKIQRTQQEDSAVYLCASSLGGLETQYFGPGTRLLVL.

This chain connects TRBV9 to TRBJ2-1; D is unresolved. This CDR3 contains 15 residues. CDR1 is SGDLS, CDR2 YYNGEE, per germline. Deletions cut 0 bases from V and 1 base from J, with 8 bases between. In nucleotides, the CDR3 is TGTGCCAGCAGCGTAGACTCTGGTTCCTACAATGAGCAGTTCTTC. Protein: CASSVDSGSYNEQFF.

This chain connects TRBV9 to TRBJ2-5; D is perhaps TRBD1 or TRBD2 (7 bases each). Germline-derived CDR1 and CDR2 are SGDLS and YYNGEE. The CDR3 spans 17 residues. Between the trimmed V and J ends, which lost 0 bases and 4 bases, there was a span of 19 bases. The CDR3 here is CASSVVAGRGGRETQYF. The CDR3 coding sequence is TGTGCCAGCAGCGTAGTGGCGGGCAGGGGGGGACGAGAGACCCAGTACTTC.

The chain recombines TRBV5-1 with TRBJ2-7, with 7 bases that match TRBD1. CDR1 is SGHRS and CDR2 is YFSETQ in the germline V gene. The CDR3 contains 14 residues. The V segment lost 1 base and the J segment 2 bases; nucleotides outside the gene matches: 3. The CDR3 DNA is TGCGCCAGCAGCTTGAGGGGGCAGGCCTACGAGCAGTACTTC. This encodes CASSLRGQAYEQYF.

The genes are TRBV11-2 and TRBJ2-7, with TRBD2 matching over 12 bases. CDR3 length: 16 residues. In germline, CDR1 is SGHAT, CDR2 FQNNGV. J was trimmed by 6 bases and V by 5 bases; bases with no gene match: 11. CDR3 region: CASSRAGTSGSFEQYF. DNA for the CDR3: TGTGCCAGCAGCCGGGCGGGGACTAGCGGGTCGTTCGAGCAGTACTTC.

Notes on this clone: The DNA is left out, because the CDR3 cannot be placed on it with certainty; the CDR3 is given as TCRdb lists it. V gene TRBV6-5 combines with J gene TRBJ1-1. CDR1 is MNHEY and CDR2 is SVGAGI in the germline V gene. The CDR3 has 12 amino acids, counting both end residues. This CDR3 is CASSPVGFGSFF.

V and J are TRBV15 and TRBJ1-2; 9 nucleotides line up with TRBD1. The V gene end was trimmed by 3 bases and the J gene end by 3 bases; junction bases not matched to a gene: 5. Germline V gene data show CDR1 as LNHNV and CDR2 as YYDKDF (reference sequence). CDR3 length equals 15 residues. As DNA, the CDR3 is TGTGCCACCAGCAGGGGGGGACAGGGAGACTATGGCTACACCTTC. Translating gives CATSRGGQGDYGYTF.

The chain employs TRBV5-5 and TRBJ1-3; D remains ambiguous. In germline, CDR1 is SGHKS, CDR2 YYEKEE (reference sequence). This CDR3 region has 13 residues. Trimming removed 0 bases at V and 2 bases at J, with 3 bases between. CDR3 nucleotides: TGTGCCAGCAGCTTGGGACCTGGAAACACCATATATTTT. Translating gives CASSLGPGNTIYF.

The DNA of the CDR3 is TGTGCCAGCAGCTCAACCACGGGGAGCACAGATACGCAGTATTTT. Its protein is CASSSTTGSTDTQYF. V usage is TRBV7-8 and J usage is TRBJ2-3, with D possibly being TRBD2 (5 bases). Germline V lookup: CDR1 SGHVS, CDR2 FQNEAQ. This CDR3 contains 15 residues. V shed 4 bases and J shed 0 bases, with 11 bases lying between them.

The chain links TRBV7-3 to TRBJ2-1, with 7 bases matching TRBD1. V was pared by 5 bases and J by 1 base, with 8 bases of the junction left unmatched. CDR3 size: 16 residues. Looked up from germline, CDR1 is SGHTA and CDR2 is FQGTGA. The CDR3 protein is CASSKGGQTSYNEQFF. The CDR3 DNA is TGTGCCAGCAGCAAAGGGGGACAGACTTCCTACAATGAGCAGTTCTTC.

V gene TRBV7-6 combines with J gene TRBJ2-3, with 13 bases identical to TRBD2. The CDR3 consists of 16 residues. After removal of 2 bases from V and 4 bases from J, the junction contained 3 bases not matched to a gene. Germline V gene lookup returns CDR1 SGHVS and CDR2 FNYEAQ. The CDR3 sequence: CASSLTLAGGPDTQYF. Here the CDR3 DNA reads TGTGCCAGCAGCTTAACACTAGCGGGAGGGCCAGATACGCAGTATTTT.

The genes are TRBV5-4 and TRBJ2-3, with unresolved D. Germline V gene sequence: CDR1 SGHNT, CDR2 YYREEE (reference sequence). Trimming removed 2 bases from V and 0 bases from J, with 13 bases in between. The CDR3 has 16 amino acids. CDR3: CASSLLSQRSTDTQYF. The CDR3 region has the DNA TGTGCCAGCAGCTTATTGTCACAGAGAAGCACAGATACGCAGTATTTT. The full variable domain, in which reference TRBV5-4 and TRBJ2-3 provide the parts outside the CDR3, is ETGVTQSPTHLIKTRGQQVTLRCSSQSGHNTVSWYQQALGQGPQFIFQYYREEENGRGNFPPRFSGLQFPNYSSELNVNALELDDSALYLCASSLLSQRSTDTQYFGPGTRLTVL.

This rearrangement joins TRBV5-4 to TRBJ2-1, with no clear D. The germline CDR1 and CDR2 sequences are SGHNT and YYREEE (reference sequence). This CDR3 comprises 15 residues. Trimming shortened V by 6 bases and J by 4 bases, and 17 bases separated the two germline ends. CDR3 bases: TGTGCCAGCAACCCATCGGCGGAGCTATACAATGAGCAGTTCTTC. It codes for CASNPSAELYNEQFF.

The CDR3: CASSLYTAGTGGLIYEQYF. The CDR3 nucleotides are TGCGCCAGCAGCTTGTATACTGCCGGGACAGGGGGCCTGATCTACGAGCAGTACTTC. The chain combines TRBV5-1 with TRBJ2-7; 12 nucleotides align to TRBD1. V lost 1 base, J lost 3 bases, and 14 bases stayed unmatched. Germline CDR1 reads SGHRS; CDR2 reads YFSETQ. This CDR3 has 19 amino acids.

The V call is TRBV11-2, the J call TRBJ1-2; 9 bases align to TRBD1. Germline CDR1 SGHAT, CDR2 FQNNGV. The CDR3 extends over 14 amino acids. Trimming removed 4 bases from V and 4 bases from J; junction bases left unmatched: 4. CDR3 loop: CASSSTGGGYGYTF. The CDR3 coding sequence is TGTGCCAGCAGCTCAACAGGGGGCGGCTATGGCTACACCTTC.